A single T cell receptor (beta chain) is shown here with its context. Its target is unknown. At one end, the junction sequence differs from germline, possibly due to a read error. UMIs and sample barcodes were carried by the TCR alpha and TCR beta cDNA libraries that 5'RACE produced using constant-segment primers. In TCRdb, the 5' RACE reads were re-called with MiXCR into one record per CDR3 protein. Of 450,000 to 650,000 distinct CDR3 sequences listed, about 22% were seen once; the top ten hold around 9.2%. These data originate in a study of T-cell memory formation after mild COVID-19. Study-level background: In these data, TCR clusters were largely donor specific. Findings and limits, study-wide: Prior to infection, memory already included some responding clones, suggesting cross-reactive memory joined.

Source material: PBMCs or a T cell subset sorted from them (not recorded which). This clonotype was sampled from an adult woman who had mild COVID-19 (a few samples of this study predate the infection). Cell type and time point are not known.

CDR3 bases: TGTGCCAGCAGTTTTCGGGATGACCAGTTCTTC. Encoded protein: CASSFRDDQFF. The chain combines TRBV12-3 or TRBV12-4 with TRBJ2-1; possibly TRBD2 for D (5 bases). The CDR3 is 11 residues long.